This T cell receptor (beta chain) came from a study of T cells in Graves' hyperthyroidism and ophthalmopathy. About the research overall: Peripheral blood was drawn at first diagnosis, prior to all treatment. Regarding the study as a whole: Most clonotypes expanded in the thyroid (above 0.001) were also present in blood.

The CDR3 is made up of 15 amino acids. The V and J ends lost 5 bases and 2 bases, in that order; junction bases with no gene match: 5. Germline values: CDR1 MNHEY, CDR2 SMNVEV (reference sequence). This clonotype turned up a few times. Its antigen is not known. Authors of the study amplified TCR beta CDR3 regions from RNA transcripts. TCR CDR3 regions were first amplified by RT-PCR with HTBI primers. TCRdb ran MiXCR on the multiplex PCR reads and lists one entry per CDR3 protein. Among 500,000 or so distinct CDR3 sequences listed, 15% to 20% were seen once. Clinical Activity Scores of at least 3, NOSPECS grades of at least 4 and durations under 3 months characterized ophthalmopathy patients. Diagnosis relied on clinical symptoms, serum thyroxine and TRAb, thyroid ultrasound and orbital computed tomography.

Material: blood. V usage is TRBV27 and J usage is TRBJ1-4; TRBD1 agrees at 7 bases. The sequence derives from a woman aged 18-29 years with Graves' ophthalmopathy. CDR3 DNA sequence: TGTGCCAGCAGTGCCAGGGGGAGGACTAATGAAAAACTGTTTTTT. It yields the protein CASSARGRTNEKLFF.